One sample yielded the 29 T cell receptor beta chains listed below, sequenced in a study of T cell responses to AZD1222 COVID-19 vaccine. The data were produced by immunoSEQ multiplex PCR, yet TCRdb's version contains in-frame clones alone and is incomplete. The table has fewer than 150,000 clones, around 92% seen once. Material: peripheral blood, obtained on day 0 of AZD1222 vaccination. The receptors were gathered from an adult in good health.

This rearrangement joins TRBV30 to TRBJ2-1; 7 nucleotides line up with TRBD2. Per the germline V gene, CDR1 is GTSNPN and CDR2 is SVGIG (reference sequence). The CDR3 has 12 residues. J lost 15 bases, V lost 1 base, and 9 bases had no gene match. The CDR3 DNA sequence: TGTGCCTGGAGTGCGCTAGCGGTAAATATGTTCTTC. Its translation: CAWSALAVNMFF.

This clone was recorded once. The CDR3 spells CASSLGAAEQYF. As DNA, the CDR3 is TGTGCCAGCAGTTTAGGGGCGGCCGAGCAGTACTTC. The chain joins TRBV28 to TRBJ2-7; perhaps TRBD1 as D (5 bases). Trimming stripped 2 bases from V and 6 bases from J, with 8 bases between. CDR3 size: 12 residues. From germline, CDR1 is MDHEN and CDR2 SYDVKM.

The chain joins TRBV5-1 to TRBJ2-1; 8 bases map to TRBD1. CDR1 SGHRS and CDR2 YFSETQ come from the germline V gene. CDR3 length: 17 residues. V was clipped by 0 bases and J by 0 bases; unmatched bases: 5. CDR3 sequence: CASSLGGQVSSYNEQFF. The CDR3, as DNA: TGCGCCAGCAGCTTGGGGGGACAGGTCTCCTCCTACAATGAGCAGTTCTTC.

V and J are TRBV7-9 and TRBJ1-4; maybe TRBD1 (5 bases). CDR3 length: 15 amino acids. Trimming removed 2 bases at V and 5 bases at J, with 12 bases between. Per germline, CDR1 SEHNR and CDR2 FQNEAQ (reference sequence). CDR3 residues: CASSLLGGKNEKLFF. The CDR3 bases are TGTGCCAGCAGCTTATTGGGGGGAAAAAATGAAAAACTGTTTTTT.

The chain uses TRBV6-1 and TRBJ2-1; TRBD2 matches 9 bases. After removal of 0 bases from V and 9 bases from J, the junction contained 6 bases not matched to a gene. The germline gives CDR1 MNHNS, CDR2 SASEGT. The CDR3 covers 15 residues. In DNA form, the CDR3 reads TGTGCCAGCAGTGAAGCGGGCGGGGGGGCGCGTGAGCAGTTCTTC. Protein sequence: CASSEAGGGAREQFF.

Regarding this clone: Other DNA variants within this sample encode the same CDR3. The V and J genes are TRBV27 and TRBJ1-5, with a weak D call TRBD1 (5 bases). Trimming shortened V by 3 bases and J by 1 base, and 7 bases separated the two germline ends. The CDR3 loop spans 14 amino acids. Germline CDR1 MNHEY, CDR2 SMNVEV (reference sequence). The CDR3 DNA reads TGTGCCAGCAGTTTCGGGGGGAGCAATCAGCCCCAGCATTTT. Amino acid sequence: CASSFGGSNQPQHF.

This clone was counted only a few times. The chain combines TRBV6-5 with TRBJ1-2, with D uncertain. The ends were cut back, 6 bases at V and 4 bases at J, with 9 bases in the middle. This CDR3 is built from 12 residues. CDR1 and CDR2 from the germline V gene are MNHEY and SVGAGI. This CDR3 is CASSLDGYGYTF. The CDR3, as DNA: TGTGCCAGCAGCCTTGACGGCTATGGCTACACCTTC.

This chain links TRBV29-1 with TRBJ2-3; D might be TRBD2 (6 bases). CDR1 SQVTM and CDR2 ANQGSEA come from the germline V gene. The CDR3 is 13 residues long. The ends were cut back, 4 bases at V and 0 bases at J, with 8 bases in the middle. CDR3 residues: CSVVEGSTDTQYF. The CDR3, as DNA: TGCAGCGTTGTGGAGGGTAGCACAGATACGCAGTATTTT.

This rearrangement joins TRBV18 to TRBJ2-1; TRBD2 might be the D (6 bases). Trimming took 4 bases from V and 8 from J, leaving 15 bases between them. Germline lookup yields CDR1 KGHSH and CDR2 LQKENI. CDR3 size: 14 residues. The CDR3 loop is CASSLRDSSDEQFF. CDR3 sequence (DNA): TGTGCCAGCTCACTCCGGGACTCCTCAGATGAGCAGTTCTTC. Full variable domain (rest looked up from reference TRBV18 and TRBJ2-1): NAGVMQNPRHLVRRRGQEARLRCSPMKGHSHVYWYRQLPEEGLKFMVYLQKENIIDESGMPKERFSAEFPKEGPSILRIQQVVRGDSAAYFCASSLRDSSDEQFFGPGTRLTVL.

The chain employs TRBV5-1 and TRBJ2-5, with TRBD1 as a possible D gene (7 bases). Deletions cut 0 bases from V and 2 bases from J, with 11 bases between. Per the germline V gene, CDR1 is SGHRS and CDR2 is YFSETQ. There are 15 residues in the CDR3. CDR3 coding DNA: TGCGCCAGCAGCTTGGCAGGGGGAGGTCAAGAGACCCAGTACTTC. Its protein product is CASSLAGGGQETQYF. Using reference TRBV5-1 and TRBJ2-5 for the parts outside the CDR3, the full variable domain is KAGVTQTPRYLIKTRGQQVTLSCSPISGHRSVSWYQQTPGQGLQFLFEYFSETQRNKGNFPGRFSGRQFSNSRSEMNVSTLELGDSALYLCASSLAGGGQETQYFGPGTRLLVL.

This chain uses TRBV9 with TRBJ2-5, with D tentatively TRBD2 (5 bases). The CDR3 runs to 15 residues. Germline CDR1 is SGDLS and CDR2 is YYNGEE. V dropped 6 bases and J dropped 5 bases, with 20 bases sitting between them. CDR3 sequence: CASTENVATGETQYF. The CDR3 DNA follows: TGTGCCAGCACGGAAAATGTGGCGACGGGGGAGACCCAGTACTTC.

The count of this clone is one. The V gene is TRBV19, the J gene TRBJ1-5; no clear D. V lost 6 bases and J 1 base, leaving 10 bases between the germline ends. The CDR3 runs to 14 residues. CDR1 LNHDA and CDR2 SQIVND come from the germline V gene (reference sequence). CDR3 region: CASRGLASNQPQHF. The CDR3 DNA reads TGTGCCAGTAGGGGATTGGCGAGCAATCAGCCCCAGCATTTT. The variable domain in full, with the rest retrieved from reference TRBV19 and TRBJ1-5, is DGGITQSPKYLFRKEGQNVTLSCEQNLNHDAMYWYRQDPGQGLRLIYYSQIVNDFQKGDIAEGYSVSREKKESFPLTVTSAQKNPTAFYLCASRGLASNQPQHFGDGTRLSIL.

V and J are TRBV6-1 and TRBJ1-2; D gene uncertain. This CDR3 has 13 residues. V lost 1 base and J 4 bases, leaving 7 bases between the germline ends. Per germline, CDR1 MNHNS and CDR2 SASEGT. This chain's CDR3 is CASSEDGPYGYTF. CDR3 DNA sequence: TGTGCCAGCAGTGAAGACGGTCCCTATGGCTACACCTTC.

As DNA, the CDR3 is TGTGCCAGCAGCCAAGTGGGGACAGGGAAGCGCTACAATGAGCAGTTCTTC. Translation gives CASSQVGTGKRYNEQFF. The chain employs TRBV14 and TRBJ2-1; 9 bases fit TRBD1. The CDR3 is made up of 17 amino acids. The germline gives CDR1 SGHDN, CDR2 FVKESK. V dropped 1 base and J dropped 3; count of bases not matched to a gene: 7. Complete variable domain (other parts from reference TRBV14 and TRBJ2-1): EAGVTQFPSHSVIEKGQTVTLRCDPISGHDNLYWYRRVMGKEIKFLLHFVKESKQDESGMPNNRFLAERTGGTYSTLKVQPAELEDSGVYFCASSQVGTGKRYNEQFFGPGTRLTVL.

The rearrangement joins TRBV9 to TRBJ2-1; D is possibly TRBD2 (7 bases). The ends were cut back, 4 bases at V and 6 bases at J, with 17 bases in the middle. This CDR3 is built from 15 residues. CDR1 is SGDLS and CDR2 is YYNGEE in the germline V gene. The CDR3 DNA sequence: TGTGCCAGCAGCCCAGGTGGGGGGGCGGGCAATGAGCAGTTCTTC. Amino acids: CASSPGGGAGNEQFF.

As concerns this clone: A much larger clone differs by one base, so this may be a read error. This chain uses TRBV5-6 with TRBJ1-5, with 9 bases matching TRBD1. CDR3 length equals 15 residues. The V gene end was trimmed by 2 bases and the J gene end by 3 bases; junction bases not matched to a gene: 3. The germline V gene has CDR1 SGHDT and CDR2 YYEEEE. CDR3 amino acids: CASSLGQGPNQPQHF. CDR3 nucleotides: TGTGCCAGCAGCTTAGGACAGGGGCCCAATCAGCCCCAGCATTTT.

The J gene is TRBJ2-7, the V gene TRBV7-2, with 10 bases matching TRBD2. V dropped 0 bases and J dropped 5; count of bases not matched to a gene: 4. CDR3 size: 15 residues. CDR1 and CDR2 from the germline V gene are SGHTA and FQGNSA. The CDR3 nucleotides are TGTGCCAGCAGCTTAGCGGGGCTAGCGGGAGACGAGCAGTACTTC. It encodes CASSLAGLAGDEQYF.

J is TRBJ1-2 and V is TRBV12-3 or TRBV12-4; TRBD1 is a possible D gene (5 bases). The CDR3 is made up of 13 amino acids. V was shortened by 2 bases and J by 7 bases, with 11 bases between the two germline ends. CDR3 residues: CASSLRGRGGYTF. The CDR3 nucleotides are TGTGCCAGCAGTTTAAGGGGTCGTGGTGGCTACACCTTC.

The J gene is TRBJ1-2, the V gene TRBV19, with 7 bases fitting TRBD1. The CDR3 extends over 13 amino acids. V shed 3 bases and J 7 bases; nucleotides not matched to a gene: 5. CDR1 LNHDA and CDR2 SQIVND come from the germline V gene (reference sequence). The CDR3 region is CASSIGQAFGYTF. CDR3 nucleotides: TGTGCCAGTAGTATCGGACAGGCTTTTGGCTACACCTTC.

The J gene is TRBJ2-3, the V gene TRBV4-1; 7 nucleotides align to TRBD2. Germline V gene lookup returns CDR1 MGHRA and CDR2 YSYEKL. The junction had 7 bases not matched to a gene; V was cut back by 3 bases and J by 4 bases. The CDR3 loop spans 15 amino acids. The CDR3 protein is CASSHAQGLADTQYF. In nucleotides, the CDR3 is TGCGCCAGCAGCCATGCTCAAGGACTAGCAGATACGCAGTATTTT.

The CDR3 spells CASSKVGGYTF. The CDR3 DNA reads TGTGCCAGCAGCAAAGTTGGTGGCTACACCTTC. The chain recombines TRBV21-1 with TRBJ1-2. TRBV21-1 constitutes a pseudogene. CDR3 length: 11 amino acids.

This chain links TRBV3-1 (or the pseudogene TRBV3-2) with TRBJ1-2; TRBD1 matches 10 bases. V lost 2 bases to trimming and J lost 8 bases; unmatched junction nucleotides: 5. Germline V lookup: CDR1 LGHDT, CDR2 YNNKEL (reference sequence). This CDR3 contains 14 residues. The CDR3 protein is CASSQRQGADGYTF. Written as DNA, the CDR3 is TGTGCCAGCAGCCAAAGACAGGGGGCAGACGGCTACACCTTC.

V usage is TRBV7-9 and J usage is TRBJ2-7; maybe TRBD1 (6 bases). In germline, CDR1 is SEHNR, CDR2 FQNEAQ (reference sequence). The CDR3 contains 17 residues. Trimming left V 4 bases short and J 1 base short, with 20 bases between. The CDR3 here is CASSSEGNREWSYEQYF. CDR3 coding DNA: TGTGCCAGCAGCTCTGAGGGGAACAGGGAGTGGTCCTACGAGCAGTACTTC. Together with reference TRBV7-9 and TRBJ2-7, the CDR3 gives the full variable domain: DTGVSQNPRHKITKRGQNVTFRCDPISEHNRLYWYRQTLGQGPEFLTYFQNEAQLEKSRLLSDRFSAERPKGSFSTLEIQRTEQGDSAMYLCASSSEGNREWSYEQYFGPGTRLTVT.

The chain links TRBV6-5 to TRBJ2-2, with unresolved D. Germline values: CDR1 MNHEY, CDR2 SVGAGI. Deletions cut 2 bases from V and 8 bases from J, with 12 bases between. The CDR3 loop spans 14 amino acids. CDR3 nucleotides: TGTGCCAGCAGTTACGCCAGCGTCGCGGGGGAGCTGTTTTTT. It translates to CASSYASVAGELFF.

V and J are TRBV9 and TRBJ1-4; 7 bases agree with TRBD1. Trimming cost V 3 bases and J 7 bases; bases outside gene matches: 6. Germline V gene lookup returns CDR1 SGDLS and CDR2 YYNGEE. This CDR3 region has 14 residues. The CDR3 loop reads CASSATGRGEKLFF. CDR3 DNA: TGTGCCAGCAGCGCGACAGGGAGGGGTGAAAAACTGTTTTTT. Looking up the rest from reference TRBV9 and TRBJ1-4 gives the full variable domain: DSGVTQTPKHLITATGQRVTLRCSPRSGDLSVYWYQQSLDQGLQFLIQYYNGEERAKGNILERFSAQQFPDLHSELNLSSLELGDSALYFCASSATGRGEKLFFGSGTQLSVL.

The rearrangement links TRBV3-1 (or the pseudogene TRBV3-2) to TRBJ2-3; a possible D gene is TRBD2 (5 bases). CDR1 and CDR2 (germline): LGHDT, YNNKEL (reference sequence). This CDR3 comprises 12 residues. CDR3 sequence: CAASGTTDTQYF. The CDR3 bases are TGTGCGGCCAGCGGCACCACAGATACGCAGTATTTT.

CDR3 protein: CASTMGQGVGGQFF. For the CDR3, the DNA is TGTGCCAGCACTATGGGACAGGGTGTGGGCGGGCAGTTCTTC. The chain links TRBV27 to TRBJ2-1; the match to TRBD1 covers 9 bases. V trimming: 7 bases; J trimming: 12 bases; junction bases outside the gene matches: 13. The CDR3 length is 14 residues. CDR1 MNHEY and CDR2 SMNVEV come from the germline V gene (reference sequence).

The V and J genes are TRBV5-1 and TRBJ1-2; D may be TRBD1 (5 bases). This CDR3 comprises 12 residues. Trimming removed 0 bases at V and 9 bases at J, with 9 bases between. CDR1 is SGHRS and CDR2 is YFSETQ in the germline V gene. The CDR3 protein is CASSLGAGSYTF. Written as DNA, the CDR3 is TGCGCCAGCAGCTTGGGGGCAGGGAGCTACACCTTC.

V usage is TRBV14 and J usage is TRBJ2-1; D possibly matches TRBD1 or TRBD2 (5 bases each). Germline V gene sequence: CDR1 SGHDN, CDR2 FVKESK. This CDR3 has 15 residues. Trimming cost V 3 bases and J 3 bases, with 12 bases left between them. Here the CDR3 reads CASSQGTTLYNEQFF. CDR3 nucleotides: TGTGCCAGCAGCCAGGGGACGACGCTCTACAATGAGCAGTTCTTC.